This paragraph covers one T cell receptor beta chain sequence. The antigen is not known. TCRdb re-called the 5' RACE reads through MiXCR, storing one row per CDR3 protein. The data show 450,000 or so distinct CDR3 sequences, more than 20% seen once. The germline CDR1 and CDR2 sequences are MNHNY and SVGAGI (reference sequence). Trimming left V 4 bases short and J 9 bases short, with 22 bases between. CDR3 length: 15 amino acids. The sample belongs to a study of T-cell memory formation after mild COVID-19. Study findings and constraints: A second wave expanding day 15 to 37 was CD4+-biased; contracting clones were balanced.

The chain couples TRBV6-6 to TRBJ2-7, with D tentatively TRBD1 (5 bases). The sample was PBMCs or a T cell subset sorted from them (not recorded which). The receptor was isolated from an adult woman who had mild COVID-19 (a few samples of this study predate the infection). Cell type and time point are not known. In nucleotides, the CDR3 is TGTGCCAGCAGTTGGGGCAGAGGCCTTGGCCCAGGGCAGTACTTC. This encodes CASSWGRGLGPGQYF.